What follows are 23 T cell receptor beta chains derived from one specimen sequenced in a study of identical twins. TCRdb reanalysed the 5' RACE reads using MiXCR and keeps one entry per CDR3 protein. Seen here are more than 1.5 million distinct CDR3 sequences, about 32% observed once, and the top ten hold 0.25% to 0.3%. Sequenced sample: cord blood. The receptors were sampled from a newborn girl in good health.

This clonotype was observed at least ten times. This chain links TRBV25-1 with TRBJ1-1; 7 bases are shared with TRBD1. Germline V lookup: CDR1 MGHDK, CDR2 SYGVNS. The CDR3 is 10 residues long. J was trimmed by 8 bases and V by 10 bases; bases with no gene match: 4. The CDR3 sequence: CAKGGQEAFF. The CDR3 nucleotides read TGTGCCAAAGGGGGACAGGAAGCTTTCTTT.

The chain is built from TRBV28 and TRBJ1-2; 9 bases line up with TRBD1. This CDR3 spans 17 amino acids. The V and J ends lost 3 bases and 2 bases, in that order; junction bases with no gene match: 10. Germline CDR1 MDHEN, CDR2 SYDVKM. CDR3 DNA sequence: TGTGCCAGCAGTTTCCCCTCTTACAGGGGGCAGAACTATGGCTACACCTTC. Protein: CASSFPSYRGQNYGYTF.

The J gene is TRBJ1-1, the V gene TRBV6-6, with D uncertain. The CDR3 loop spans 13 amino acids. CDR1 is MNHNY, CDR2 SVGAGI, per germline (reference sequence). Deletions cut 3 bases from V and 2 bases from J, with 7 bases between. The CDR3 spells CASSYVDNTEAFF. The CDR3 bases are TGTGCCAGCAGTTATGTCGACAACACTGAAGCTTTCTTT.

This clonotype has just a few counts. The V and J genes are TRBV9 and TRBJ2-7, with D possibly matching TRBD2 (6 bases). The CDR3 contains 17 residues. V was clipped by 4 bases and J by 1 base, with 21 bases between them. Looked up from germline, CDR1 is SGDLS and CDR2 is YYNGEE. In DNA, the CDR3 is TGTGCCAGCAGCTCACAACCCCGACTAGTGTCATCCTACGAGCAGTACTTC. The encoded protein is CASSSQPRLVSSYEQYF.

The J gene is TRBJ2-3, the V gene TRBV4-2; TRBD2 matches 15 bases. The ends lost 1 base at V and 0 bases at J; junction bases unmatched: 5. The CDR3 spans 19 residues. Germline V gene sequence: CDR1 LGHNA, CDR2 YNFKEQ. The CDR3 here is CASSQAGTSGRISTDTQYF. CDR3 nucleotide sequence: TGTGCCAGCAGCCAAGCCGGGACTAGCGGGAGGATTAGCACAGATACGCAGTATTTT.

The chain links TRBV4-1 to TRBJ2-7; the D gene is possibly TRBD2 (5 bases). Per the germline V gene, CDR1 is MGHRA and CDR2 is YSYEKL. Trimming pared 0 bases from V and 1 base from J, leaving 10 bases between. The CDR3 extends over 15 amino acids. The CDR3 coding sequence is TGCGCCAGCAGCCAAGAGCAATGGGAGTCCTACGAGCAGTACTTC. Translating gives CASSQEQWESYEQYF.

In its sample, this clonotype was seen a few times. The chain employs TRBV5-5 and TRBJ2-7; D not resolved. V was trimmed by 2 bases and J by 2 bases, leaving 11 bases between them. The CDR3 consists of 14 residues. Germline-derived CDR1 and CDR2 are SGHKS and YYEKEE (reference sequence). CDR3 protein: CASSLLSVTYEQYF. The CDR3 bases are TGTGCCAGCAGCTTATTGTCGGTCACCTACGAGCAGTACTTC.

This clonotype has ten or more counts. The chain couples TRBV10-3 to TRBJ1-4; D remains unclear. Per germline, CDR1 ENHRY and CDR2 SYGVKD. V shed 10 bases and J shed 6 bases, with 15 bases lying between them. The CDR3 runs to 13 residues. The CDR3 region is CATRGHGDEKLFF. In DNA form, the CDR3 reads TGTGCCACCCGAGGCCATGGGGATGAAAAACTGTTTTTT.

This chain uses TRBV5-1 with TRBJ2-7; 8 bases align to TRBD2. The CDR3 consists of 16 residues. The junction had 7 bases not matched to a gene; V was cut back by 0 bases and J by 2 bases. From germline, CDR1 is SGHRS and CDR2 YFSETQ. CDR3 in amino acids: CASSLDVREGPYEQYF. The CDR3 nucleotides are TGCGCCAGCAGCTTGGACGTTCGGGAGGGACCCTACGAGCAGTACTTC.

The chain carries TRBV12-3 or TRBV12-4 and TRBJ1-1, with D unresolved. CDR3 length equals 13 residues. The V and J ends lost 7 bases and 7 bases respectively, with 16 bases between them. Here the CDR3 DNA reads TGTGCCAGCACCATCTCCAATGGAGGTGAAGCTTTCTTT. This encodes CASTISNGGEAFF.

This clonotype was counted only a few times. The V and J genes are TRBV7-2 and TRBJ2-2, with D possibly matching TRBD2 (5 bases). The length of the CDR3 is 14 residues. The ends were cut back, 3 bases at V and 2 bases at J, with 7 bases in the middle. CDR1 is SGHTA, CDR2 FQGNSA, per germline. CDR3 bases: TGTGCCAGCAGCTTGGCTAGCAACACCGGGGAGCTGTTTTTT. Protein sequence: CASSLASNTGELFF.

V usage is TRBV2 and J usage is TRBJ2-7, with D possibly being TRBD2 (6 bases). From germline, CDR1 is SNHLY and CDR2 FYNNEI. The CDR3 is 13 residues long. V gave up 10 bases and J gave up 3 bases, with 16 bases separating them. The CDR3 reads CAISTSRSYEQYF. The CDR3 DNA is TGTGCCATCTCGACTAGTCGGAGCTACGAGCAGTACTTC.

The chain has TRBV12-3 or TRBV12-4 and TRBJ1-6; perhaps TRBD1 as D (5 bases). This CDR3 is built from 13 residues. Between the trimmed V and J ends, which lost 6 bases and 7 bases, there was a span of 10 bases. The CDR3 DNA reads as TGTGCCAGCAGGGGGGACGGAAATTCACCCCTCCACTTT. It codes for CASRGDGNSPLHF.

The rearrangement links TRBV7-9 to TRBJ2-7; 13 bases fit TRBD2. J was trimmed by 3 bases and V by 4 bases; bases with no gene match: 6. The CDR3 is made up of 16 amino acids. CDR1 SEHNR and CDR2 FQNEAQ come from the germline V gene (reference sequence). The CDR3 loop reads CASSSGLAGVSYEQYF. CDR3 sequence (DNA): TGTGCCAGCAGCTCAGGACTAGCGGGAGTCAGCTACGAGCAGTACTTC.

The chain couples TRBV6-2 or TRBV6-3 to TRBJ2-7; 11 positions match TRBD1. Germline V CDR1 and CDR2: MNHEY, SVGEGT. The CDR3 sequence is 14 residues long. The junction had 4 bases not matched to a gene; V was cut back by 3 bases and J by 6 bases. For the CDR3, the DNA is TGTGCCAGCAGTTATCGCGGGACAGGGGGCGAGCAGTACTTC. Translating it yields CASSYRGTGGEQYF.

In this sample, this clonotype turned up a few times. This chain joins TRBV2 and TRBJ1-6, with D perhaps matching TRBD1 (5 bases). The CDR3 has 17 residues. V lost 3 bases, J lost 1 base, and 13 bases lay in between. Looked up from germline, CDR1 is SNHLY and CDR2 is FYNNEI. CDR3 in amino acids: CASSDLGGVSYNSPLHF. The CDR3 nucleotides read TGTGCCAGCAGTGATCTTGGGGGAGTATCCTATAATTCACCCCTCCACTTT.

The rearrangement links TRBV29-1 to TRBJ2-1; 13 bases align to TRBD2. The CDR3 spans 17 residues. Germline V CDR1 and CDR2: SQVTM, ANQGSEA. V trimming: 0 bases; J trimming: 0 bases; junction bases outside the gene matches: 2. This CDR3 reads CSVEDGTSGVSYNEQFF. The CDR3 nucleotides are TGCAGCGTTGAAGATGGGACTAGCGGGGTCTCCTACAATGAGCAGTTCTTC.

This clonotype was seen only a few times. Here the CDR3 DNA reads TGCGCCAGCAGCTGGGAGGGACTAACCACGACAGATACGCAGTATTTT. This encodes CASSWEGLTTTDTQYF. The V call is TRBV5-1, the J call TRBJ2-3; 7 bases map to TRBD2. Germline CDR1 and CDR2: SGHRS and YFSETQ. The CDR3 is made up of 16 amino acids. The ends lost 3 bases at V and 3 bases at J; junction bases unmatched: 10.

This clonotype was seen ten or more times. The chain combines TRBV12-3 or TRBV12-4 with TRBJ2-7; D unclear. V was pared by 1 base and J by 3 bases, with 10 bases between. This CDR3 is 14 amino acids long. In nucleotides, the CDR3 is TGTGCCAGCAGTTTAGGGGCTAGTATCTACGAGCAGTACTTC. It encodes CASSLGASIYEQYF.

The chain has TRBV6-1 and TRBJ1-2; possibly TRBD1 for D (5 bases). V was trimmed by 6 bases and J by 6 bases, leaving 20 bases between them. The germline gives CDR1 MNHNS, CDR2 SASEGT. This CDR3 spans 15 amino acids. The CDR3 reads CASSQGIGLLDGYTF. The DNA for the CDR3 is TGTGCCAGCAGCCAGGGTATTGGATTGTTAGATGGCTACACCTTC.

J is TRBJ1-2 and V is TRBV5-6; 8 positions agree with TRBD1. The trim removed 2 bases at V and 4 bases at J, leaving 7 bases unmatched. The CDR3 totals 15 residues. Per the germline V gene, CDR1 is SGHDT and CDR2 is YYEEEE. In nucleotides, the CDR3 is TGTGCCAGCAGCTTTGGGACAGGACAGAGCTATGGCTACACCTTC. The encoded protein is CASSFGTGQSYGYTF.

J is TRBJ2-1 and V is TRBV29-1; 12 positions match TRBD2. The CDR3 spans 14 residues. The ends lost 7 bases at V and 0 bases at J; junction bases unmatched: 1. Germline CDR1 reads SQVTM; CDR2 reads ANQGSEA. The CDR3 loop reads CSETSGSSYNEQFF. As DNA, the CDR3 is TGCAGCGAGACTAGCGGGAGCTCCTACAATGAGCAGTTCTTC.

This clonotype showed up just a few times. This chain uses TRBV20-1 with TRBJ2-1, with 7 nucleotides matching TRBD2. CDR1 DFQATT and CDR2 SNEGSKA come from the germline V gene (reference sequence). CDR3 length: 14 residues. Trimming removed 1 base from V and 9 bases from J; junction bases left unmatched: 9. Written as DNA, the CDR3 is TGCAGTGCTAGAGGGTCTAGCGGTAGGGGTGAGCAGTTCTTC. Residues: CSARGSSGRGEQFF.